Included here is one T cell receptor (beta chain) sequence, with context. Original processing methods: The authors estimated nucleated cell counts from reference gene primer amplification. The data were produced by immunoSEQ multiplex PCR, yet TCRdb's version contains in-frame clones alone and is incomplete. D and trimming come from the DNA, and the V and J calls and clone size come from that table. The sample lists 35,000 to 50,000 clones; about 90% were seen once. The data derive from a study of blood T cell repertoires in COVID-19. Study as a whole: Material from acute and convalescent COVID-19 was sourced from the United States, Italy and Spain. T cells, B-cell-depleted T cells, or PBMCs provided the cDNA or gDNA that served as material.

V was shortened by 3 bases and J by 2 bases, with 15 bases between the two germline ends. The CDR3 consists of 16 residues. The germline CDR1 and CDR2 sequences are KGHSH and LQKENI. The chain combines TRBV18 with TRBJ2-3, with a possible D match to TRBD1 (6 bases). The sample comprised peripheral blood. This receptor was identified in a man aged 60 to 75 with acute or convalescent COVID-19. The CDR3 reads CASSPLGTRATDTQYF. The CDR3 DNA sequence: TGTGCCAGCTCACCTCTGGGGACACGGGCCACAGATACGCAGTATTTT.